This TCR beta chain came from a study of cytomegalovirus exposure and HLA in healthy donors. At the level of the study: The roughly 670 first-cohort repertoires and the 120 or so validation repertoires shared the same platform, a later analysis reported.

Sequenced by immunoSEQ multiplex PCR; TCRdb stores in-frame clones only, minus some. The sample shows over 120,000 clones, approximately 88% of them seen only once. Notes on the study in general: Researchers counted around 160 TCR beta chains as cytomegalovirus-associated. Per published reports, the classifier diagnosed cytomegalovirus status with high specificity and sensitivity.

Notes on this clone: Its specificity is unknown.

The sample taken for sequencing was PBMCs. The sequence was obtained from a man aged 18 to 29 in good health and CMV-seropositive.

The CDR3 reads CASSARRDNSPLHF. CDR3 nucleotide sequence: TGTGCCAGCAGTGCCCGACGGGATAATTCACCCCTCCACTTT. This chain uses TRBV25-1 with TRBJ1-6; unclear D gene. Looked up from germline, CDR1 is MGHDK and CDR2 is SYGVNS. V was clipped by 4 bases and J by 5 bases, with 9 bases between them. The CDR3 covers 14 residues.